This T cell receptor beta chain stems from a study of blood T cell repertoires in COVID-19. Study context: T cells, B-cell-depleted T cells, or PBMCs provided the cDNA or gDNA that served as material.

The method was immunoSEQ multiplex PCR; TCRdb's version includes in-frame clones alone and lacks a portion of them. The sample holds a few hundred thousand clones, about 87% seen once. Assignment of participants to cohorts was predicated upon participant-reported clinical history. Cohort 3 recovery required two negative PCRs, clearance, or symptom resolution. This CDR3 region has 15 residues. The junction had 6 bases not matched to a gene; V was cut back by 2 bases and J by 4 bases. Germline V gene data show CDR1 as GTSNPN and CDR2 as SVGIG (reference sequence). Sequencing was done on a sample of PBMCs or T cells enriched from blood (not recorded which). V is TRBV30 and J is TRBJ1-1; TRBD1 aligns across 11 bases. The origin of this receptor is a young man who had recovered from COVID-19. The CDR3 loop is CAWSRDRGSGTEAFF. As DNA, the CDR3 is TGTGCCTGGAGTCGGGACAGGGGGAGCGGCACTGAAGCTTTCTTT.